This T cell receptor (beta chain) was profiled in a study of vaccination effects on CD4 cells after COVID-19. The wider study: A few convalescent patients underwent early and late post-vaccination sampling.

Study conclusions and caveats: Clones of infection and vaccine origin contracted markedly late after vaccination.

Measured with immunoSEQ multiplex PCR; TCRdb has only the in-frame clones, and not every one. The sample records about 14,000 clones, over 65% being singletons. Concerning this clone: The antigen is unknown.

With the ViraFEST assay, the study expanded antigen-specific CD4+ T cells using viral peptide pools, then sequenced them. When ten to eleven days of culture had elapsed, CD4+ T cells were isolated. The person's infection with SARS-CoV-2, confirmed by PCR, took place between March and December 2020. Everyone in the study got two shots of either the BNT162b2 or mRNA-1273 vaccine. Cultures of around 2.2 million PBMC per well contained about 10 IU/ml IL-2 plus 10 ug/ml peptides. The authors replaced half the medium with IL-2 medium on days 3 and 7. The germline V and J ends were trimmed by 2 bases and 9 bases, with 14 bases remaining between them. Germline CDR1 MNHEY, CDR2 SVGAGI. CDR3 size: 14 residues.

The chain has TRBV6-5 and TRBJ1-5; D unresolved. This TCR was sampled from a human donor who had a prior SARS-CoV-2 infection. Material: CD4+ T cells from PBMCs cultured with HCoV-NL63 spike peptides, obtained after COVID-19 vaccination. CDR3 loop: CASSYGPGIGPQHF. In nucleotides, the CDR3 is TGTGCCAGCAGTTACGGGCCGGGGATAGGGCCCCAGCATTTT.